The table lists the clone carrying this TCR beta chain with a few counts. As yet, its antigen is unknown. This entry comes from a study of T cell responses to AZD1222 COVID-19 vaccine. Overall study context: Doses given second, at about 4 or about 12 weeks, were pooled. General study results and limits: Following two doses of AZD1222, Spike-specific TCR breadth and depth rose. Clonal diversity was possibly underestimated, and white British individuals and females predominated among donors. Seropositive at baseline were only a handful of AZD1222 recipients.

The CDR3 runs 14 residues. Germline CDR1 KGHDR, CDR2 SFDVKD. V lost 2 bases and J lost 6, with 10 bases in between. Libraries were prepared by immunoSEQ multiplex PCR; TCRdb keeps only in-frame clonotypes and omits some of them. Of roughly 100,000 clones in the sample, less than 90% were seen once. The specimen was peripheral blood, collected on day 0 of AZD1222 vaccination. The chain combines TRBV24-1 with TRBJ1-5; D perhaps matches TRBD1 (5 bases). The sequence came from an adult in good health. The CDR3 nucleotides are TGTGCCACCAGTGATTCAGGGCAGTTTCAGCCCCAGCATTTT. This sequence encodes CATSDSGQFQPQHF.